The subject of this entry is one TCR beta chain. Its antigen is unidentified. The source of the sample is a study of cytomegalovirus exposure and HLA in healthy donors. PCR was performed using 60 Vbeta and 13 Jbeta primers. The protocol was immunoSEQ multiplex PCR, while the TCRdb copy is restricted to in-frame clones and leaves out a portion. The top ten hold roughly 4.8% of the sample, which has approximately 88,000 clones, less than 85% seen once. V gave up 5 bases and J gave up 10 bases, with 14 bases separating them. Germline CDR1 is MDHEN and CDR2 is SYDVKM. The CDR3 sequence is 13 residues long. Whole-study findings and limits: Presence/absence analyses supposed approximately even sequencing depth among donors. CMV serostatus was the only recorded immune exposure for donors. Based on reports, TCR beta sequences accurately predicted HLA-A and HLA-B alleles for most subjects.

The sequenced material came from PBMCs. The J gene is TRBJ1-4, the V gene TRBV28; tentatively, D is TRBD1 (5 bases). The TCR originated in a man younger than 45 in good health and CMV-seropositive. The CDR3 is CASSGGGRGKLFF. CDR3 nucleotides: TGTGCCAGCAGTGGGGGAGGACGCGGAAAACTGTTTTTT. Variable domain in full (rest from reference TRBV28 and TRBJ1-4): DVKVTQSSRYLVKRTGEKVFLECVQDMDHENMFWYRQDPGLGLRLIYFSYDVKMKEKGDIPEGYSVSREKKERFSLILESASTNQTSMYLCASSGGGRGKLFFGSGTQLSVL.